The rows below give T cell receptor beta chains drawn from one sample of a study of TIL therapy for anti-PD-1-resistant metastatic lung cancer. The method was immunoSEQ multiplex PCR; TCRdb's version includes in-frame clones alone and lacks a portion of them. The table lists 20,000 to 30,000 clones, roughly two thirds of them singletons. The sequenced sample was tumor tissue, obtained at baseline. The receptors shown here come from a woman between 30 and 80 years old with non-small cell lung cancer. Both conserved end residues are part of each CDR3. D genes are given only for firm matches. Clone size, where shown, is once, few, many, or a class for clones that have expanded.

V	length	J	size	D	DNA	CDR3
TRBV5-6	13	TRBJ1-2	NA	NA	TGTGCCAGCAGCTTGGAACCTACTTATGGCTACACCTTC	CASSLEPTYGYTF
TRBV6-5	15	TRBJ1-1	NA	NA	TGTGCCAGCAGTTATGGGGGGACCTTGAACACTGAAGCTTTCTTT	CASSYGGTLNTEAFF
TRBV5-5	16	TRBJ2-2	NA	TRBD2	TGTGCCAGCACGACTAGCGGGAGTCAACGCGGCGGGGAGCTGTTTTTT	CASTTSGSQRGGELFF
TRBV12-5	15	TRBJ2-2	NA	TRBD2	TGTGCTAGTGGCCAGCTAGCGGGAGGAGTCGGGGAGCTGTTTTTT	CASGQLAGGVGELFF
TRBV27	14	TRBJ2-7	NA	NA	TGTGCCAGCCAACATCCGGGGAACTTATACGAGCAGTACTTC	CASQHPGNLYEQYF
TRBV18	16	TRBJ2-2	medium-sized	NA	TGTGCCAGCTCACCACTGAGCGGTACGAACACCGGGGAGCTGTTTTTT	CASSPLSGTNTGELFF
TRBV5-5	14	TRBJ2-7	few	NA	TGTGCCAGCAGTTTGGGCAGTACGGCCTACGAGCAGTACTTC	CASSLGSTAYEQYF
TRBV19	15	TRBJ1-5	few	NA	TGTGCCAGTAGTATGAGGGGGGATGGCAATCAGCCCCAGCATTTT	CASSMRGDGNQPQHF
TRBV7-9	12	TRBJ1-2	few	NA	TGTGCCAGCAGCTTCGACAGCTATGGCTACACCTTC	CASSFDSYGYTF
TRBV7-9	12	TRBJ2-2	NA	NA	TGTGCCAGCAGCTTAGACGTCGGGGAGCTGTTTTTT	CASSLDVGELFF
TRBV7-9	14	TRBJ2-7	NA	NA	TGTGCCAGCAGCTTCCCCAGCGGAAGCTACGAGCAGTACTTC	CASSFPSGSYEQYF
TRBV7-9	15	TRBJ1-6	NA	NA	TGTGCCAGCAGCTTAGATGGCGGAGGAAATTCACCCCTCCACTTT	CASSLDGGGNSPLHF
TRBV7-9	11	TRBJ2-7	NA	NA	TGTGCCAGCAGCTTATACTACGAGCAGTACTTC	CASSLYYEQYF
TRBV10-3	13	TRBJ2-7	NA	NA	TGTGCCATCAGTGATCCAGCGGCCTACGAGCAGTACTTC	CAISDPAAYEQYF
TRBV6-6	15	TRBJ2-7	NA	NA	TGTGCCAGCAGTTACAGGCAGGCAATAACCTACGAGCAGTACTTC	CASSYRQAITYEQYF
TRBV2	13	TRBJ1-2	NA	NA	TGTGCCAGCAGTGAGCTGCCCAACTATGGCTACACCTTC	CASSELPNYGYTF
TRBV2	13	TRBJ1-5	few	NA	TGTGCCAGCACAGATTATAGCAATCAGCCCCAGCATTTT	CASTDYSNQPQHF
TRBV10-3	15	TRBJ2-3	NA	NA	TGTGCCATCAGTGACGGACAGTGGGGCACAGATACGCAGTATTTT	CAISDGQWGTDTQYF
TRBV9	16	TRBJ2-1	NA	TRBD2	TGTGCCAGCAGCGTAGGTTCCCAGCGGGAGTGGGATGAGCAGTTCTTC	CASSVGSQREWDEQFF
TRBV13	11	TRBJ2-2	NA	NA	TGTGCCAGCAGCTTTCTCGAGGAGCTGTTTTTT	CASSFLEELFF
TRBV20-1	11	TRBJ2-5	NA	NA	TGCAGTGCGATCAGGGAAGAGACCCAGTACTTC	CSAIREETQYF
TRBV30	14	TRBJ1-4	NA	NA	TGTGCCTGGGCTAGGGGGGGAACTAATGAAAAACTGTTTTTT	CAWARGGTNEKLFF
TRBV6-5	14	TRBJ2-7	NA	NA	TGTGCCAGCAGTTACGGAGGGGGGGGTAACGAGCAGTACTTC	CASSYGGGGNEQYF
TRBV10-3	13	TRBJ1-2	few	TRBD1	TGTGCCATCAGTGAGTCAGGGACAGGGGGCTACACCTTC	CAISESGTGGYTF
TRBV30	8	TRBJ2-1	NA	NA	TGTGCCTGCAATGAGCAGTTCTTC	CACNEQFF
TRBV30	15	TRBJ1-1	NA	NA	TGTGCCTGGAGGAGACAGGCGGGTCCGGGCACTGAAGCTTTCTTT	CAWRRQAGPGTEAFF
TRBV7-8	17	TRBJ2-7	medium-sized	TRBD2	TGTGCCAGCAGTTCAGTACTAGCGGGGTTGAGCTCCTACGAGCAGTACTTC	CASSSVLAGLSSYEQYF